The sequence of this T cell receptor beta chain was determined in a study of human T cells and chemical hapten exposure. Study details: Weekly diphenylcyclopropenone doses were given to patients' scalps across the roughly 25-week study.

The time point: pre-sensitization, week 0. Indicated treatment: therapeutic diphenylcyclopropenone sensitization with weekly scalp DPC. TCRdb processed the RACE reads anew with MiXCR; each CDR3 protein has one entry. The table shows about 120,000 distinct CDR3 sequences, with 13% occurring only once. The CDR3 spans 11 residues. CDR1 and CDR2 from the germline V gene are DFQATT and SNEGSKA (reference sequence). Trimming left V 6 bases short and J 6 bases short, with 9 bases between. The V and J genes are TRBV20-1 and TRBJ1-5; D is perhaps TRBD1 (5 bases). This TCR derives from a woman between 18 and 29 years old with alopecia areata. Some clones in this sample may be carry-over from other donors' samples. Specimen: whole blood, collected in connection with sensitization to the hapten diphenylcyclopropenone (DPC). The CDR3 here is CSAPGTQPQHF. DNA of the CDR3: TGCAGTGCCCCGGGGACTCAGCCCCAGCATTTT.